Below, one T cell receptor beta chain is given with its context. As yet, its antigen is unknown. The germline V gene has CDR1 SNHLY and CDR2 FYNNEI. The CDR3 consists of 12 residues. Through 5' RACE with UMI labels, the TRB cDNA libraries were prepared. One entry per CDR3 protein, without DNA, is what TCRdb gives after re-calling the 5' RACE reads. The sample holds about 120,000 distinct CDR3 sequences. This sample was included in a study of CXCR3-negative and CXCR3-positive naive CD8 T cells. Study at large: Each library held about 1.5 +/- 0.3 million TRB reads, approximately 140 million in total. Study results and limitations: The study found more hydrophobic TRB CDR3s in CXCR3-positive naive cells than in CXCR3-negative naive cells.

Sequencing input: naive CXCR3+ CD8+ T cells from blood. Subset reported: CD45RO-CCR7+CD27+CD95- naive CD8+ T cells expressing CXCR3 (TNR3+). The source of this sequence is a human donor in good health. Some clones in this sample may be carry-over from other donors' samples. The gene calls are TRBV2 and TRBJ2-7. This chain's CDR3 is CASSEIGYEQYF.